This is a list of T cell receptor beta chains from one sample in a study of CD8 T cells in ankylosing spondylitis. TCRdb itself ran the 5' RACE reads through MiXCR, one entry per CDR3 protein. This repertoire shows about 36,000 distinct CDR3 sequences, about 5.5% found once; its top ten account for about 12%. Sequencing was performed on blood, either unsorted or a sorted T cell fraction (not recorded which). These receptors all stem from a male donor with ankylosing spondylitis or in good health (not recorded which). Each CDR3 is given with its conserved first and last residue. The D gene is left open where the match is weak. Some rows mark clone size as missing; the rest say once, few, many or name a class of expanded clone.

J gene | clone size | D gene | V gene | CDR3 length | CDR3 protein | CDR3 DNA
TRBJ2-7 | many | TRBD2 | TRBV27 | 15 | CARMTGGAGGDEQYF | TGTGCCAGGATGACAGGCGGCGCGGGAGGGGACGAGCAGTACTTC
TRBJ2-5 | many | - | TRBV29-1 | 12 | CSVLLGFETQYF | TGCAGCGTTTTACTGGGGTTTGAGACCCAGTACTTC
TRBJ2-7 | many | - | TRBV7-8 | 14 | CASSFVPVAYEQYF | TGTGCCAGCAGCTTTGTCCCGGTGGCCTACGAGCAGTACTTC
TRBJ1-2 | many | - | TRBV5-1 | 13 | CASSLDRAYGYTF | TGCGCCAGCAGCTTGGACAGGGCCTATGGCTACACCTTC
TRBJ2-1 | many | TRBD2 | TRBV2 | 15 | CASRRLAGGLEEQFF | TGTGCCAGCAGACGTCTAGCGGGAGGACTGGAAGAGCAGTTCTTC
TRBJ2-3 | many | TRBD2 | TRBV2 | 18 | CASRIPGLAGGRTDTQYF | TGTGCCAGCAGGATTCCGGGACTAGCGGGAGGACGTACAGATACGCAGTATTTT
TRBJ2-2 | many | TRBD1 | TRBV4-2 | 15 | CASSRDRSNTGELFF | TGTGCCAGCAGCCGGGACAGATCGAACACCGGGGAGCTGTTTTTT
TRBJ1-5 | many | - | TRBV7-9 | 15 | CASSLDGQANQPQHF | TGTGCCAGCAGCTTAGATGGACAAGCCAATCAGCCCCAGCATTTT
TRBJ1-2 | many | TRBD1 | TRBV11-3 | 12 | CASSNRGNGYTF | TGTGCCAGCAGCAACAGGGGGAATGGCTACACCTTC
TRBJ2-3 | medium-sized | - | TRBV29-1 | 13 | CSVALPGPDTQYF | TGCAGCGTTGCGCTACCGGGGCCAGATACGCAGTATTTT
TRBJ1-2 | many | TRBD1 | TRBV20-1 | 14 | CSARTGQGLYGYTF | TGCAGTGCTAGAACAGGACAGGGGCTCTATGGCTACACCTTC
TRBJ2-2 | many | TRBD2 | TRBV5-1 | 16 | CASSLRTSGRNGELFF | TGCGCCAGCAGCCTAAGGACTAGCGGGAGAAACGGGGAGCTGTTTTTT
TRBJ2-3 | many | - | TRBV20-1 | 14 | CSANWAGGSDTQYF | TGCAGTGCGAATTGGGCGGGCGGTTCAGATACGCAGTATTTT
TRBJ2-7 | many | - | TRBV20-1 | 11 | CSARGPSEQYF | TGCAGTGCTAGGGGCCCCAGCGAGCAGTACTTC
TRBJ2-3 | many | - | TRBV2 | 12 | CARGRTTDTQYF | TGTGCCAGGGGGCGGACTACCGATACGCAGTATTTT
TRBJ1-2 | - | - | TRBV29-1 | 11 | CSVPRQDGYTF | TGCAGCGTTCCCCGACAGGATGGCTACACCTTC
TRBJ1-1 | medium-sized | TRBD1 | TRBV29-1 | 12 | CSAGQGATEAFF | TGCAGCGCGGGACAGGGGGCTACTGAAGCTTTCTTT
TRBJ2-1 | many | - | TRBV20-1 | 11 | CSASRRGEQFF | TGCAGTGCCTCACGGAGGGGTGAGCAGTTCTTC